These T cell receptor beta chains were read from a single sample in a study of T cells after yellow fever vaccination. Each CDR3 protein is one row after TCRdb ran MiXCR on the 5' RACE reads. The table lists approximately 260,000 distinct CDR3 sequences, 13% of them singletons. The sample was CD4+ T cells sorted from PBMCs, taken 45 days after the yellow fever booster vaccination. All receptors derive from a man younger than 45 who received the YFV17D yellow fever vaccine. Both conserved end residues are part of each CDR3. Fields, in order: V gene, clone size, J gene, CDR3 length, D gene, CDR3 protein, CDR3 DNA. A D gene is named only where the DNA matches it firmly. The size entry is marked missing in some rows and otherwise reads once, few, many or a size class.

TRBV5-6	few	TRBJ1-2	14	TRBD1	CASSLNQGARGYTF	TGTGCCAGCAGCTTGAATCAGGGGGCGCGTGGCTACACCTTC
TRBV12-3/TRBV12-4	.	TRBJ2-3	15	TRBD2	CASSPLAGAVDTQYF	TGTGCCAGCAGTCCTCTAGCGGGAGCGGTGGATACGCAGTATTTT
TRBV4-3	few	TRBJ2-3	14	.	CASSRYSEADTQYF	TGCGCCAGCAGCCGGTACTCAGAAGCAGATACGCAGTATTTT
TRBV7-8	few	TRBJ2-5	17	.	CASSLTGTLGHQETQYF	TGTGCCAGCAGCTTGACCGGGACGCTGGGCCACCAAGAGACCCAGTACTTC
TRBV27	.	TRBJ1-2	12	.	CASRDLGYGYTF	TGTGCCAGCAGGGATCTGGGGTATGGCTACACCTTC
TRBV6-1	many	TRBJ2-1	14	.	CASSRDTGINEQFF	TGTGCCAGCAGCCGGGACACAGGGATCAATGAGCAGTTCTTC
TRBV12-3/TRBV12-4	.	TRBJ2-3	14	.	CASSTGQITDTQYF	TGTGCCAGCAGCACAGGACAGATCACAGATACGCAGTATTTT
TRBV11-3	many	TRBJ2-1	11	.	CASSQGGEQFF	TGTGCCAGCAGCCAGGGGGGTGAGCAGTTCTTC
TRBV6-5	.	TRBJ2-1	15	.	CASSYSGGQYNEQFF	TGTGCCAGCAGTTACTCAGGAGGGCAGTACAATGAGCAGTTCTTC
TRBV5-1	.	TRBJ2-1	17	TRBD2	CASSLSGRGGPYNEQFF	TGCGCCAGCAGCTTGAGTGGGCGGGGGGGACCCTACAATGAGCAGTTCTTC
TRBV5-6	many	TRBJ2-1	15	TRBD2	CASSSGAGGPNEQFF	TGTGCCAGCAGCTCCGGAGCGGGAGGGCCCAATGAGCAGTTCTTC
TRBV5-1	.	TRBJ2-7	16	.	CASSLAGSDGTPEQYF	TGCGCCAGCAGCTTGGCAGGGTCAGATGGAACCCCCGAGCAGTACTTC
TRBV18	.	TRBJ2-1	16	TRBD2	CASSPVAGGDYNEQFF	TGTGCCAGCTCACCAGTAGCGGGAGGCGACTACAATGAGCAGTTCTTC
TRBV4-3	few	TRBJ1-1	16	TRBD1	CASSQVSQGAKAEAFF	TGCGCCAGCAGCCAAGTTTCTCAGGGGGCTAAGGCTGAAGCTTTCTTT
TRBV6-5	many	TRBJ1-1	15	TRBD1	CASSYSGQGNTEAFF	TGTGCCAGCAGTTACTCGGGACAGGGGAACACTGAAGCTTTCTTT